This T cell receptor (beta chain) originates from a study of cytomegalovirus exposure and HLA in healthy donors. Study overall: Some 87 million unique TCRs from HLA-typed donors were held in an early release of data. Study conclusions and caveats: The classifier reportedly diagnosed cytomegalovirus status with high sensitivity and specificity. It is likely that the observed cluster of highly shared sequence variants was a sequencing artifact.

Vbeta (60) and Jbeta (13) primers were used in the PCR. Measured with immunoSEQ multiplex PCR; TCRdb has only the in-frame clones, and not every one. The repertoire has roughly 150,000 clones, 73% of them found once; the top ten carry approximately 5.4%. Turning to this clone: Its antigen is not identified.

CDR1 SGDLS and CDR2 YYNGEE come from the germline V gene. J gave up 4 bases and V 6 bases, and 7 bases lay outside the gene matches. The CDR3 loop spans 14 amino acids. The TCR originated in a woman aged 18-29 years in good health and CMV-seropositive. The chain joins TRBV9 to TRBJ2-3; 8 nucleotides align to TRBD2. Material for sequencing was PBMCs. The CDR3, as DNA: TGTGCCAGCACTCCGGGGGGGGAAGCAGATACGCAGTATTTT. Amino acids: CASTPGGEADTQYF.